The sequence of this T cell receptor beta chain was determined in a study of blood T cell repertoires in COVID-19. At the level of the study: The origin of the acute and convalescent COVID-19 samples was the United States, Italy and Spain. PBMCs, B-cell-depleted T cells, or T cells were the source of the cDNA or gDNA that made up the material.

The CDR3 has 14 residues. In germline, CDR1 is MNHEY, CDR2 SVGAGI. The V and J ends lost 6 bases and 0 bases respectively, with 9 bases between them. In the original analysis: Reference gene primer amplification in the assay estimated nucleated cell counts. Only in-frame clones appear in the TCRdb table, and some are missing; sequencing was by immunoSEQ multiplex PCR. V and J calls and clone size are as listed in that table; D and trimming were resolved from the DNA. The sample contains approximately 88,000 clones, around nine tenths of which appear only once. This receptor was identified in a woman between 50 and 59 years old in a cohort sampled during active COVID-19. This sequence joins TRBV6-5 and TRBJ2-1, with D possibly matching TRBD1 (5 bases). Sequencing input: peripheral blood. The CDR3: CASSQDNSYNEQFF. The CDR3 DNA sequence: TGTGCCAGCAGCCAGGACAACTCCTACAATGAGCAGTTCTTC.